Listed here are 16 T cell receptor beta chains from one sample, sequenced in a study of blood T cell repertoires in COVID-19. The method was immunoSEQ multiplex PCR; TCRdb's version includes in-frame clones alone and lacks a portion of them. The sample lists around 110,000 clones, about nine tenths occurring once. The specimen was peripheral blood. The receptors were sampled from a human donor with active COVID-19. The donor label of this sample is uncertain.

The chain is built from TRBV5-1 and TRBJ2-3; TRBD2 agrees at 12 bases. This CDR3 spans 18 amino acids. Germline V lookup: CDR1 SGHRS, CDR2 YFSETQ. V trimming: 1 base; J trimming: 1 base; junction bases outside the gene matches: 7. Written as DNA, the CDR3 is TGCGCCAGCAGCTTGCGACTAGCGGGGGCCCCGGGCACAGATACGCAGTATTTT. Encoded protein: CASSLRLAGAPGTDTQYF.

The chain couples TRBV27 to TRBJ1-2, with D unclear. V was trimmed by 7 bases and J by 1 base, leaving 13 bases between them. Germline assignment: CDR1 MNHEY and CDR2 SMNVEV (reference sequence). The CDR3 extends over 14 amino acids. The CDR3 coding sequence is TGTGCCAGCAAACGTGGAGGGCGTAACTATGGCTACACCTTC. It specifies CASKRGGRNYGYTF.

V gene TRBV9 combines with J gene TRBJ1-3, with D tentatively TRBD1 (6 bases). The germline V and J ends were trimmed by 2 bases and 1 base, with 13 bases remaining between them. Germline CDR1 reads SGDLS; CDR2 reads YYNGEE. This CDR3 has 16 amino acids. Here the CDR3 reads CASSVQAGVSGNTIYF. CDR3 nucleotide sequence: TGTGCCAGCAGCGTGCAAGCAGGGGTTTCTGGAAACACCATATATTTT.

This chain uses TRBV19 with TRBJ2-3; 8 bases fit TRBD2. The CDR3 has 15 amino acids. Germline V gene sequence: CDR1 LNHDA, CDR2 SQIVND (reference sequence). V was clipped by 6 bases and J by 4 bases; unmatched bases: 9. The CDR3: CASRPPGLVSDTQYF. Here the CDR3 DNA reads TGTGCCAGTAGACCACCGGGACTAGTTTCAGATACGCAGTATTTT.

The CDR3 nucleotides read TGTGCCAGCAGCCAGGTCGGCTACGGGGAGACCCAGTACTTC. Translating it yields CASSQVGYGETQYF. The chain links TRBV14 to TRBJ2-5; D is unresolved. Germline V gene sequence: CDR1 SGHDN, CDR2 FVKESK. The CDR3 loop spans 14 amino acids. Trimming removed 3 bases at V and 5 bases at J, with 13 bases between.

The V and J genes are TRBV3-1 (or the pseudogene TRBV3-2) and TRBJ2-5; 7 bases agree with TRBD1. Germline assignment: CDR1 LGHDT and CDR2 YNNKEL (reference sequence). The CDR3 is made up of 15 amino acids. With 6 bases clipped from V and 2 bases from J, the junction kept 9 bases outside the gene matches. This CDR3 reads CASSQNRGLQETQYF. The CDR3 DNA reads TGTGCCAGCAGTCAAAACAGGGGCCTACAAGAGACCCAGTACTTC.

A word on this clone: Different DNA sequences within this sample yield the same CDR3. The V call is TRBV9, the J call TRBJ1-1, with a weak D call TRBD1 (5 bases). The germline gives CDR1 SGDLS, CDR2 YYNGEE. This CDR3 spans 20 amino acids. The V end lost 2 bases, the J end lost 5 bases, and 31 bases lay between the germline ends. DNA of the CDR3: TGTGCCAGCAGCGTCGGGCTAGGGGAGGGCAGACTTGGAAGGGAGACTGAAGCTTTCTTT. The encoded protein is CASSVGLGEGRLGRETEAFF.

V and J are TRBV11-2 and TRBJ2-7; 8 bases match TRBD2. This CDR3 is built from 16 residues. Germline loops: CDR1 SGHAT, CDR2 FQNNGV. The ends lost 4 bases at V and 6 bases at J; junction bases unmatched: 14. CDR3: CASSSLSGETLFEQYF. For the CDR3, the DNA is TGTGCCAGCAGCTCCCTTAGCGGGGAGACCTTGTTCGAGCAGTACTTC.

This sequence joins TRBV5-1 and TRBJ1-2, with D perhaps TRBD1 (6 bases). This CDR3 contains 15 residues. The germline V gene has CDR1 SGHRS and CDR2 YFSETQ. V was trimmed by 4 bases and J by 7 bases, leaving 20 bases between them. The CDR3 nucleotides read TGCGCCAGCAGCCACCCGAACCCAGGGGATGGTGGCTACACCTTC. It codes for CASSHPNPGDGGYTF.

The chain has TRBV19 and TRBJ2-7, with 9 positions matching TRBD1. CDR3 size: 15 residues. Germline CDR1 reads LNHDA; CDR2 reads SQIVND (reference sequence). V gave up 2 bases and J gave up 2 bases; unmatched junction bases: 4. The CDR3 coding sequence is TGTGCCAGTAGTATATCACAGGGGGCCACCTACGAGCAGTACTTC. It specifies CASSISQGATYEQYF.

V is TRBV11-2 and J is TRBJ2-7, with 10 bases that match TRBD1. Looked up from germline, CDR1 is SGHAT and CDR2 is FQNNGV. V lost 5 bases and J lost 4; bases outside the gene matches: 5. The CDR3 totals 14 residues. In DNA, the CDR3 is TGTGCCAGCAGCGCCGGGACAGGGGTATACGAGCAGTACTTC. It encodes CASSAGTGVYEQYF.

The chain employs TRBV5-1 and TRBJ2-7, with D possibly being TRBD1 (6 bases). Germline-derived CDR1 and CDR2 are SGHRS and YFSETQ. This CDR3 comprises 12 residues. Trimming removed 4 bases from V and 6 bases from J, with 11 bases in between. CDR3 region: CASSLGQFEQYF. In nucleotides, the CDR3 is TGCGCCAGCAGCCTAGGACAGTTCGAGCAGTACTTC.

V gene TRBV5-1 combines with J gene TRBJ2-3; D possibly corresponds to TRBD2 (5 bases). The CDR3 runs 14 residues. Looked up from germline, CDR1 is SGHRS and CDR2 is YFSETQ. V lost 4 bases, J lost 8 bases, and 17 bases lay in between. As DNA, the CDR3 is TGCGCCAGCAGCAACCCGGGGTCTCTCGGTACGCAGTATTTT. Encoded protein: CASSNPGSLGTQYF.

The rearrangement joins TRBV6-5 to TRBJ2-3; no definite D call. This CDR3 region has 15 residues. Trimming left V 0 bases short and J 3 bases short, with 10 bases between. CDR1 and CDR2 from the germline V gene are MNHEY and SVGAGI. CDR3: CASSYSFDRTDTQYF. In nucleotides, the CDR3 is TGTGCCAGCAGTTACTCGTTTGATAGAACAGATACGCAGTATTTT.

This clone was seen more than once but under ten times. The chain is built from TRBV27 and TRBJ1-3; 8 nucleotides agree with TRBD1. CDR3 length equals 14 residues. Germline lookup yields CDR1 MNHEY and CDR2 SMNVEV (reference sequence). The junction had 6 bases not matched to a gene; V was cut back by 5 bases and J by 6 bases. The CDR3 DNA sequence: TGTGCCAGCAGTCCGTACAGGGGGACAAACACCATATATTTT. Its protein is CASSPYRGTNTIYF.

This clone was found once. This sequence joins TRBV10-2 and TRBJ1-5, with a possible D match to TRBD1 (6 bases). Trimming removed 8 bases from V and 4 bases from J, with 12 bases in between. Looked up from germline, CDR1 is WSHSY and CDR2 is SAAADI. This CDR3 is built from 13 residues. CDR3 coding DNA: TGCGCCAGCGGGGAGGGGGGAAATCAGCCCCAGCATTTT. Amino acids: CASGEGGNQPQHF.